This T cell receptor beta chain was identified during a study of beta chain features in type 1 diabetes. This CDR3 region has 13 residues. In germline, CDR1 is SGHNT, CDR2 YYREEE (reference sequence). V lost 5 bases and J lost 1; bases outside the gene matches: 2. This clone was counted a few times. Its antigen is still unknown. Expressed TCRB transcripts were sequenced because the isolated RNA had all been reverse transcribed beforehand. Sequencing was performed with immunoSEQ multiplex PCR; in TCRdb, only in-frame clones are kept and a portion is missing. The sample lists under 950,000 clones; 15% to 20% were seen once. The study, taken as a whole, reports: Shorter TCRB CDR3s, moderately but significantly so, were found in Type 1 diabetes patients in all four CD4+ subsets. Relative to healthy donors, patients appeared to have naive, central memory and Treg TCRB repertoires that were more similar. Whether TCRB rearrangement is influenced by HLA type went unresolved here. Insertions were fewer and deletions more numerous at VDJ junctions in type 1 diabetes patients.

The sample taken for sequencing was naive CD4+ T cells from blood. This chain connects TRBV5-4 to TRBJ1-2, with TRBD1 matching over 7 bases. This TCR was sampled from a woman in her late teens or twenties in good health. Written as DNA, the CDR3 is TGTGCCAGCAGGGGGGACAGTAACTATGGCTACACCTTC. It yields the protein CASRGDSNYGYTF.